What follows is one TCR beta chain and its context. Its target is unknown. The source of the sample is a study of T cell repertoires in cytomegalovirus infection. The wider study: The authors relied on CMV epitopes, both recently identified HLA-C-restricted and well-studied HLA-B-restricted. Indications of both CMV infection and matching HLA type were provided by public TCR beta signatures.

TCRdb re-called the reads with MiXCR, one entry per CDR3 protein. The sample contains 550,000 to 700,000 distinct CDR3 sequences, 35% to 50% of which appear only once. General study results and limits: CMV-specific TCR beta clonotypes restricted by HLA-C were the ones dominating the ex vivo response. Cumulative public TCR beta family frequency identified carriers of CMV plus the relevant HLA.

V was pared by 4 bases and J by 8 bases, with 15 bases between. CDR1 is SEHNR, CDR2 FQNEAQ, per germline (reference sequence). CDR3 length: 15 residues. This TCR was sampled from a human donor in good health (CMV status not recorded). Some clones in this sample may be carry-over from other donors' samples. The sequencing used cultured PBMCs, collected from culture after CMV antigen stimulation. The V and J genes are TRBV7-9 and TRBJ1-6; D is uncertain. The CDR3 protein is CASSSQRDVYSPLHF. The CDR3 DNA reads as TGTGCCAGCAGCTCCCAAAGGGATGTTTATTCACCCCTCCACTTT. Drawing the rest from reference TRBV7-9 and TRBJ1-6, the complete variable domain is DTGVSQNPRHKITKRGQNVTFRCDPISEHNRLYWYRQTLGQGPEFLTYFQNEAQLEKSRLLSDRFSAERPKGSFSTLEIQRTEQGDSAMYLCASSSQRDVYSPLHFGNGTRLTVT.